A single sample is the source of the 26 T cell receptor beta chains below, sequenced in a study of CD8 T cells in Susac syndrome (dated by TCRdb to the late 2010s). The library was prepared using the immunoSEQ multiplex PCR assay. RNA was extracted using the RNeasy kit, and about 0.45 to 1 microgram was reverse transcribed with random hexamers. Using fastp at Q25 and MiXCR, TCRdb reprocessed the public reads and kept productive beta chains. Every CDR3 protein is listed once, alongside the most common genes and DNA of its rows. The sample table lists some 120,000 distinct CDR3 sequences, under 95% of them with a count of one. The ten largest clonotypes hold around 0.24% of the sample. Sequencing was done on a sample of CD8+ T cells from PBMCs. These receptors were collected from a human donor with multiple sclerosis.

This clonotype is a singleton in its sample. The V gene is TRBV27, the J gene TRBJ2-1; D might be TRBD2 (6 bases). The CDR3 contains 14 residues. V lost 2 bases and J 4 bases, leaving 9 bases between the germline ends. The germline CDR1 and CDR2 sequences are MNHEY and SMNVEV (reference sequence). For the CDR3, the DNA is TGTGCCAGCAGTTTACTAGCGCTGTACAATGAGCAGTTCTTC. It translates to CASSLLALYNEQFF.

This clonotype was observed a single time. At one of its ends the junction is not consistent with the germline gene, which may arise from a read error. V usage is TRBV12-3 or TRBV12-4 and J usage is TRBJ1-4; D is undetermined. This CDR3 spans 13 amino acids. CDR3 nucleotide sequence: TGTGCCAGCCGTTTCGACCCAAATGAAAAACTGTTTTTT. Its protein product is CASRFDPNEKLFF.

The chain joins TRBV29-1 to TRBJ2-4, with a weak D call TRBD2 (6 bases). The germline CDR1 and CDR2 sequences are SQVTM and ANQGSEA. Between the trimmed V and J ends, which lost 4 bases and 8 bases, there was a span of 27 bases. The CDR3 has 17 residues. The CDR3 sequence: CSVGGSASGAREDIQYF. The CDR3 DNA is TGCAGCGTTGGAGGTTCAGCCAGCGGAGCCAGGGAGGACATTCAGTACTTC. The whole variable domain, filled in from reference TRBV29-1 and TRBJ2-4, reads SAVISQKPSRDICQRGTSLTIQCQVDSQVTMMFWYRQQPGQSLTLIATANQGSEATYESGFVIDKFPISRPNLTFSTLTVSNMSPEDSSIYLCSVGGSASGAREDIQYFGAGTRLSVL.

The V and J genes are TRBV7-9 and TRBJ1-1; D gene uncertain. Germline CDR1 is SEHNR and CDR2 is FQNEAQ (reference sequence). V lost 2 bases and J lost 6, with 10 bases in between. This CDR3 spans 13 amino acids. CDR3 residues: CASSLQVGSEAFF. CDR3 nucleotides: TGTGCCAGCAGCTTACAGGTTGGGTCTGAAGCTTTCTTT.

V is TRBV4-1 and J is TRBJ2-7, with D hard to call. The V gene lost 5 bases and the J gene lost 5 bases, with 16 bases spanning the gap. The CDR3 consists of 14 residues. Germline V gene lookup returns CDR1 MGHRA and CDR2 YSYEKL. In DNA form, the CDR3 reads TGCGCCAGCAGCTTACAGAGAGGTGTTAACGAGCAGTACTTC. Translated, it gives CASSLQRGVNEQYF.

V and J are TRBV7-2 and TRBJ2-7, with 11 bases lining up with TRBD2. V was clipped by 4 bases and J by 5 bases; unmatched bases: 7. Germline-derived CDR1 and CDR2 are SGHTA and FQGNSA. The length of the CDR3 is 15 residues. The CDR3 sequence: CASSSSGTSGDEQYF. CDR3 nucleotides: TGTGCCAGCAGCTCGTCCGGGACTAGCGGAGACGAGCAGTACTTC.

The chain recombines TRBV3-1 with TRBJ2-5; D is possibly TRBD2 (5 bases). From germline, CDR1 is LGHDT and CDR2 YNNKEL (reference sequence). Trimming took 1 base from V and 5 from J, leaving 14 bases between them. The CDR3 contains 15 residues. The chain's CDR3 is CASSQVGLAVETQYF. The CDR3 nucleotides are TGTGCCAGCAGCCAAGTCGGGCTAGCAGTGGAGACCCAGTACTTC.

This rearrangement joins TRBV5-4 to TRBJ2-7; TRBD1 aligns across 11 bases. The CDR3 loop spans 15 amino acids. Trimming took 5 bases from V and 3 from J; bases not matched to a gene: 7. Germline V gives CDR1 SGHNT, CDR2 YYREEE (reference sequence). The CDR3 here is CASSQPGQGVYEQYF. The CDR3 nucleotides are TGTGCCAGCAGTCAACCGGGACAGGGGGTCTACGAGCAGTACTTC.

The chain combines TRBV2 with TRBJ2-1; no reliable D call. Germline V gives CDR1 SNHLY, CDR2 FYNNEI. This CDR3 is 11 amino acids long. Trimming removed 5 bases from V and 10 bases from J, with 9 bases in between. CDR3 protein: CASSPDVEQFF. The DNA of the CDR3 is TGTGCCAGCAGTCCCGATGTAGAGCAGTTCTTC.

This sequence joins TRBV7-6 and TRBJ2-6; D not certain. The ends were cut back, 6 bases at V and 5 bases at J, with 14 bases in the middle. This CDR3 is built from 15 residues. The germline gives CDR1 SGHVS, CDR2 FNYEAQ. CDR3 nucleotide sequence: TGTGCCAGCAGTGCCCCTACGGGCTGGGCCAACGTCCTGACTTTC. Its translation is CASSAPTGWANVLTF. Complete variable domain (other parts from reference TRBV7-6 and TRBJ2-6): GAGVSQSPRYKVTKRGQDVALRCDPISGHVSLYWYRQALGQGPEFLTYFNYEAQQDKSGLPNDRFSAERPEGSISTLTIQRTEQRDSAMYRCASSAPTGWANVLTFGAGSRLTVL.

The chain uses TRBV4-2 and TRBJ2-1, with D possibly TRBD2 on 6 matching bases. Germline CDR1 is LGHNA and CDR2 is YNFKEQ. CDR3 size: 14 residues. Trimming shortened V by 0 bases and J by 9 bases, and 12 bases separated the two germline ends. The CDR3 nucleotides read TGTGCCAGCAGCCAAGATCCATTGGGGGGTGAGCAGTTCTTC. Amino acid sequence: CASSQDPLGGEQFF.

This clonotype has a handful of counts. The chain has TRBV2 and TRBJ1-2, with D unclear. This CDR3 is built from 16 residues. CDR1 is SNHLY, CDR2 FYNNEI, per germline. Trimming left V 3 bases short and J 5 bases short, with 19 bases between. CDR3 nucleotide sequence: TGTGCCAGCAGTGAGGGTATAGCCCCGACAACATATGGCTACACCTTC. The encoded protein is CASSEGIAPTTYGYTF.

This chain uses TRBV29-1 with TRBJ1-3, with 7 bases that match TRBD1. This CDR3 is 14 amino acids long. The trim removed 3 bases at V and 6 bases at J, leaving 8 bases unmatched. Germline V gives CDR1 SQVTM, CDR2 ANQGSEA. The DNA of the CDR3 is TGCAGCGTTGAGGCCGGGACAGATATAAACACCATATATTTT. Translation: CSVEAGTDINTIYF.

This sequence joins TRBV10-3 and TRBJ2-5; TRBD1 aligns across 8 bases. With V trimmed by 7 bases and J by 5 bases, 6 bases remained unmatched. The CDR3 has 13 amino acids. The germline V gene has CDR1 ENHRY and CDR2 SYGVKD. The CDR3 loop is CAIKPGGEETQYF. The CDR3 nucleotides are TGTGCCATCAAACCAGGGGGCGAGGAGACCCAGTACTTC.

The chain carries TRBV20-1 and TRBJ2-7, with unresolved D. The germline gives CDR1 DFQATT, CDR2 SNEGSKA (reference sequence). The V end lost 1 base, the J end lost 0 bases, and 7 bases lay between the germline ends. The CDR3 consists of 13 residues. The CDR3 bases are TGCAGTGCTAGAGGCCTCAGCTCCTACGAGCAGTACTTC. Translating gives CSARGLSSYEQYF.

The rearrangement links TRBV13 to TRBJ2-7; a possible D gene is TRBD2 (5 bases). CDR1 PRHDT and CDR2 FYEKMQ come from the germline V gene (reference sequence). The CDR3 extends over 16 amino acids. Between the trimmed V and J ends, which lost 3 bases and 0 bases, there was a span of 15 bases. CDR3 coding DNA: TGTGCCAGCAGCTTGACCGGAGGAACACCCTCCTACGAGCAGTACTTC. Translating gives CASSLTGGTPSYEQYF. Complete variable domain (other parts from reference TRBV13 and TRBJ2-7): AAGVIQSPRHLIKEKRETATLKCYPIPRHDTVYWYQQGPGQDPQFLISFYEKMQSDKGSIPDRFSAQQFSDYHSELNMSSLELGDSALYFCASSLTGGTPSYEQYFGPGTRLTVT.

V is TRBV27 and J is TRBJ1-4; 9 nucleotides agree with TRBD1. The germline V gene has CDR1 MNHEY and CDR2 SMNVEV (reference sequence). With V trimmed by 3 bases and J by 7 bases, 3 bases remained unmatched. The CDR3 extends over 14 amino acids. The CDR3 loop reads CASSLGQGREKLFF. Written as DNA, the CDR3 is TGTGCCAGCAGTTTGGGACAGGGTCGTGAAAAACTGTTTTTT.

The V call is TRBV25-1, the J call TRBJ2-7; TRBD2 agrees at 7 bases. The J segment lost 2 bases and the V segment lost 10 bases, leaving 2 bases of the junction unmatched. Germline CDR1 and CDR2: MGHDK and SYGVNS. The CDR3 covers 11 residues. CDR3 amino acids: CATTSAYEQYF. CDR3 nucleotides: TGTGCCACTACTAGCGCCTACGAGCAGTACTTC.

This chain connects TRBV12-3 or TRBV12-4 to TRBJ2-1, with no clear D. The CDR3 length is 12 residues. V was trimmed by 5 bases and J by 4 bases, leaving 6 bases between them. The CDR3: CASSLQYNEQFF. As DNA, the CDR3 is TGTGCCAGCAGTCTACAGTACAATGAGCAGTTCTTC.

This chain uses TRBV10-3 with TRBJ2-1; D is perhaps TRBD1 or TRBD2 (6 bases each). CDR1 and CDR2 (germline): ENHRY, SYGVKD. The CDR3 runs to 14 residues. The V end was cut by 10 bases, the J end by 10 bases, with 23 bases between. CDR3 in amino acids: CARGGLGNRIEQFF. The CDR3 DNA follows: TGTGCCAGAGGGGGACTGGGAAACCGGATAGAGCAGTTCTTC.

V and J are TRBV20-1 and TRBJ2-7, with D perhaps matching TRBD2 (5 bases). The V gene lost 6 bases and the J gene lost 0 bases, with 18 bases spanning the gap. CDR3 size: 15 residues. Looked up from germline, CDR1 is DFQATT and CDR2 is SNEGSKA (reference sequence). CDR3 sequence: CSATRRAVLSYEQYF. CDR3 DNA sequence: TGCAGTGCCACCCGTAGAGCGGTCCTCTCCTACGAGCAGTACTTC.

The rearrangement links TRBV28 to TRBJ2-5; D is ambiguous. The CDR3 spans 16 residues. V lost 5 bases, J lost 0 bases, and 16 bases lay in between. The germline gives CDR1 MDHEN, CDR2 SYDVKM. CDR3 in DNA: TGTGCCAGCAGTCCCTCTGAGGTGGCAGACCAAGAGACCCAGTACTTC. This sequence encodes CASSPSEVADQETQYF.

In DNA, the CDR3 is TGTGCCAGCAGCCCTCGCATCACGGATACGCAGTATTTT. Protein sequence: CASSPRITDTQYF. V is TRBV2 and J is TRBJ2-3, with D hard to call. Germline V gives CDR1 SNHLY, CDR2 FYNNEI. The germline V and J ends were trimmed by 6 bases and 6 bases, with 13 bases remaining between them. The CDR3 sequence is 13 residues long.

This chain uses TRBV4-2 with TRBJ2-1; TRBD2 matches at 13 bases. CDR1 LGHNA and CDR2 YNFKEQ come from the germline V gene. The CDR3 spans 17 residues. The J segment lost 7 bases and the V segment lost 0 bases, leaving 6 bases of the junction unmatched. CDR3 nucleotide sequence: TGTGCCAGCAGCCAAGAACTAGCGGGAGGGCCGTATAATGAGCAGTTCTTC. Amino acid sequence: CASSQELAGGPYNEQFF.

The chain links TRBV27 to TRBJ1-4, with D unclear. CDR1 and CDR2 from the germline V gene are MNHEY and SMNVEV (reference sequence). The CDR3 has 13 amino acids. Trimming removed 4 bases from V and 8 bases from J, with 11 bases in between. As DNA, the CDR3 is TGTGCCAGCAGTTCGAGGACCGGGGAAAAACTGTTTTTT. It codes for CASSSRTGEKLFF.

The CDR3 sequence: CASSSSMGTSYEQYF. The CDR3 DNA is TGTGCCAGCAGCTCAAGCATGGGCACATCCTACGAGCAGTACTTC. The V and J genes are TRBV7-9 and TRBJ2-7; D remains unclear. There are 15 residues in the CDR3. Trimming took off 4 bases at V and 1 base at J, with 14 bases between the two ends. CDR1 and CDR2 (germline): SEHNR, FQNEAQ (reference sequence).